This TCR beta chain was sequenced in a study of shared clonotypes between healthy human individuals. This CDR3 spans 13 amino acids. CDR1 SGHRS and CDR2 YFSETQ come from the germline V gene. Trimming took 1 base from V and 5 from J, leaving 10 bases between them. Clones were sequenced by immunoSEQ multiplex PCR, and TCRdb holds only the in-frame ones, with some missing. The data show 2 million to 2.5 million clones, about 92% seen once. This receptor was identified in a man aged 18-30 years in good health. Some clones in this sample may be carry-over from other donors' samples. The sequenced material came from naive CD4+ T cells from PBMCs. The subset is: CD45RA+ positively selected. The chain recombines TRBV5-1 with TRBJ2-7; D not certain. The DNA for the CDR3 is TGCGCCAGCAGCTTGCTCCTAATGGACGAGCAGTACTTC. Protein: CASSLLLMDEQYF. Full variable domain (outside the CDR3, taken from reference TRBV5-1 and TRBJ2-7): KAGVTQTPRYLIKTRGQQVTLSCSPISGHRSVSWYQQTPGQGLQFLFEYFSETQRNKGNFPGRFSGRQFSNSRSEMNVSTLELGDSALYLCASSLLLMDEQYFGPGTRLTVT.